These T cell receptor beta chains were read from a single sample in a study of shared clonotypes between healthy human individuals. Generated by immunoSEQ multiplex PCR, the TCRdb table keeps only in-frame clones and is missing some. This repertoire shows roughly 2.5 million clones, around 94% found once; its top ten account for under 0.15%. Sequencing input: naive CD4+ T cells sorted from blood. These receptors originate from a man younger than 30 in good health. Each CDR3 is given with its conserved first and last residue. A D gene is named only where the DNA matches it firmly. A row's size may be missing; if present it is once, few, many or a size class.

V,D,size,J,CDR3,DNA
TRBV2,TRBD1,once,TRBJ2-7,CASSDAGTGNYEQYF,TGTGCCAGCAGTGATGCGGGGACAGGGAACTACGAGCAGTACTTC
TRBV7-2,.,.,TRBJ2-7,CASSFHSYEQYF,TGTGCCAGCAGCTTCCACTCCTACGAGCAGTACTTC
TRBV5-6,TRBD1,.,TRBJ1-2,CASSLLSAGGNGYTF,TGTGCCAGCAGCTTGTTATCGGCAGGGGGTAATGGCTACACCTTC
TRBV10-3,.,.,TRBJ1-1,CAITTGLNTEAFF,TGTGCCATCACCACAGGTCTAAACACTGAAGCTTTCTTT
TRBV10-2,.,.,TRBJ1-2,CASSEGTGANYGYTF,TGCGCCAGCAGTGAAGGGACTGGGGCTAACTATGGCTACACCTTC
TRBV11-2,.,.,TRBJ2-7,CASSPLSGTRGGEQYF,TGTGCCAGCAGCCCACTTTCTGGGACGAGGGGCGGCGAGCAGTACTTC
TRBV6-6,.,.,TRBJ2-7,CASSYGGGIYEQYF,TGTGCCAGCAGTTACGGGGGCGGAATATACGAGCAGTACTTC
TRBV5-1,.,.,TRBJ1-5,CASSPQGGGGQPQHF,TGCGCCAGCAGCCCTCAGGGAGGGGGTGGCCAGCCCCAGCATTTT
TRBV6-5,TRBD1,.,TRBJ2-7,CASSYSDRGIYEQYF,TGTGCCAGCAGTTACTCGGACAGGGGGATCTACGAGCAGTACTTC
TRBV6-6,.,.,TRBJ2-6,CASSSRESGANVLTF,TGTGCCAGCAGTTCACGGGAATCCGGGGCCAACGTCCTGACTTTC